The 12 T cell receptor beta chains presented below share a single source sample, sequenced in a study of T cells in narcolepsy. The data were produced by immunoSEQ multiplex PCR, yet TCRdb's version contains in-frame clones alone and is incomplete. Here the sample spans 25,000 to 35,000 clones, roughly four fifths being singletons. Specimen: CD45RA- memory CD4+ T cells from PBMCs. These receptors were obtained from a human donor with narcolepsy.

The chain uses TRBV18 and TRBJ2-5; D gene ambiguous. Germline V gene data show CDR1 as KGHSH and CDR2 as LQKENI. V lost 1 base to trimming and J lost 2 bases, with 11 bases between them. This CDR3 region has 15 residues. In DNA form, the CDR3 reads TGTGCCAGCTCACCACGGAAATTGGAGCAAGAGACCCAGTACTTC. Encoded protein: CASSPRKLEQETQYF.

This chain connects TRBV5-8 to TRBJ1-5; tentatively, D is TRBD1 (6 bases). The germline V and J ends were trimmed by 2 bases and 4 bases, with 13 bases remaining between them. Germline V gene data show CDR1 as SGHTS and CDR2 as YDEGEE. The CDR3 has 15 amino acids. The CDR3 DNA reads TGTGCCAGCAGCTTCTTAGGACAGATAAATCAGCCCCAGCATTTT. The encoded protein is CASSFLGQINQPQHF.

V and J are TRBV6-5 and TRBJ1-2; D is undetermined. The CDR3 totals 14 residues. V was trimmed by 6 bases and J by 1 base, leaving 12 bases between them. The germline V gene has CDR1 MNHEY and CDR2 SVGAGI. The CDR3 sequence: CASRSPGFNYGYTF. The CDR3 DNA follows: TGTGCCAGCAGGAGCCCAGGATTTAACTATGGCTACACCTTC.

The chain carries TRBV19 and TRBJ1-4; unclear D gene. CDR1 and CDR2 from the germline V gene are LNHDA and SQIVND (reference sequence). The CDR3 runs to 15 residues. Trimming removed 5 bases at V and 2 bases at J, with 12 bases between. The CDR3 loop reads CASSYRPGTNEKLFF. The CDR3 DNA follows: TGTGCCAGTAGTTATAGGCCCGGGACTAATGAAAAACTGTTTTTT.

The CDR3 region has the DNA TGTGCCAGCAGACTAGACCTGTCCTCCTACGAGCAGTACTTC. It specifies CASRLDLSSYEQYF. J is TRBJ2-7 and V is TRBV6-1; a weak D match, TRBD2 (5 bases). With 6 bases removed from V and 0 bases from J, the gap between germline ends came to 12 bases. This CDR3 has 14 amino acids. CDR1 is MNHNS and CDR2 is SASEGT in the germline V gene.

CDR3 region: CASSLVSGTEAFF. CDR3 DNA sequence: TGTGCCAGCAGCTTAGTATCTGGAACTGAAGCTTTCTTT. This chain connects TRBV7-2 to TRBJ1-1; D call uncertain. In germline, CDR1 is SGHTA, CDR2 FQGNSA. V was trimmed by 1 base and J by 5 bases, leaving 8 bases between them. The CDR3 contains 13 residues.

This chain connects TRBV9 to TRBJ1-1; D remains unclear. Germline CDR1 is SGDLS and CDR2 is YYNGEE. V gave up 7 bases and J gave up 0 bases, with 13 bases separating them. The CDR3 has 14 residues. CDR3 nucleotides: TGTGCCAGCCGGCCGGTCACCCTGAACACTGAAGCTTTCTTT. Its protein product is CASRPVTLNTEAFF.

The V call is TRBV5-1, the J call TRBJ2-1; 7 positions agree with TRBD1. The CDR3 loop spans 16 amino acids. Trimming took 1 base from V and 0 from J; bases not matched to a gene: 4. CDR1 and CDR2 (germline): SGHRS, YFSETQ. The CDR3 region is CASSLLGTVSYNEQFF. CDR3 in DNA: TGCGCCAGCAGCTTGTTGGGGACAGTCTCCTACAATGAGCAGTTCTTC.

The chain employs TRBV4-2 and TRBJ1-1; unclear D gene. Germline values: CDR1 LGHNA, CDR2 YNFKEQ. CDR3 length: 13 amino acids. The germline V and J ends were trimmed by 0 bases and 6 bases, with 8 bases remaining between them. The CDR3 reads CASSQDLIAEAFF. CDR3 sequence (DNA): TGTGCCAGCAGCCAAGATCTCATAGCTGAAGCTTTCTTT.

J is TRBJ2-3 and V is TRBV30, with 10 bases lining up with TRBD2. The CDR3 loop spans 15 amino acids. The J segment lost 2 bases and the V segment lost 3 bases, leaving 5 bases of the junction unmatched. Germline loops: CDR1 GTSNPN, CDR2 SVGIG (reference sequence). CDR3 protein: CAWRGTSAFTDTQYF. CDR3 nucleotides: TGTGCCTGGAGAGGGACTAGCGCATTCACAGATACGCAGTATTTT.

This clone was recorded once. The V and J genes are TRBV5-4 and TRBJ2-3; the D gene could be TRBD1 or TRBD2 (6 bases each). The germline CDR1 and CDR2 sequences are SGHNT and YYREEE (reference sequence). Trimming cost V 7 bases and J 4 bases, with 22 bases left between them. The CDR3 length is 16 residues. In DNA form, the CDR3 reads TGTGCCAGCTCAGGAGGGGGAGGTGGTGGCCCAGATACGCAGTATTTT. Translated: CASSGGGGGGPDTQYF.

The rearrangement uses TRBV6-5 and TRBJ2-7; D unresolved. V gave up 6 bases and J gave up 3 bases, with 12 bases separating them. CDR3 size: 13 residues. In germline, CDR1 is MNHEY, CDR2 SVGAGI. CDR3 residues: CASSLRYSYEQYF. The CDR3, as DNA: TGTGCCAGCAGCTTGAGATACAGCTACGAGCAGTACTTC.